Shown below are 17 T cell receptor beta chains from a single sample sequenced in a study of Graves' ophthalmopathy and Graves' hyperthyroidism. The authors amplified TCR beta CDR3 regions, and they did so from RNA transcripts for repertoire sequencing. The workflow started with a first-round RT-PCR run with HTBI primers and then moved on to a second-round multiplex PCR. Each CDR3 protein gets one entry after TCRdb re-called the multiplex PCR reads with MiXCR. The sample includes approximately 150,000 distinct CDR3 sequences, approximately 40% of them seen just once. The sequenced material came from peripheral blood. These TCRs come from a man aged 30-40 years with Graves' ophthalmopathy.

This clonotype has at least ten counts. The chain combines TRBV4-1 with TRBJ2-5, with D perhaps matching TRBD1 (5 bases). CDR3 length: 13 residues. Germline V gene lookup returns CDR1 MGHRA and CDR2 YSYEKL. V was shortened by 3 bases and J by 1 base, with 6 bases between the two germline ends. CDR3 nucleotide sequence: TGCGCCAGCAGCCAGGGGCTCCAAGAGACCCAGTACTTC. It specifies CASSQGLQETQYF.

This clonotype was counted ten times or more. The genes are TRBV5-1 and TRBJ1-6, with TRBD1 matching 7 bases. The CDR3 spans 14 residues. CDR1 is SGHRS, CDR2 YFSETQ, per germline. V lost 4 bases, J lost 6 bases, and 4 bases stayed unmatched. As DNA, the CDR3 is TGCGCCAGCAGCCCGGGACAGCCTAATTCACCCCTCCACTTT. Translating gives CASSPGQPNSPLHF. The full variable domain, its missing parts supplied by reference TRBV5-1 and TRBJ1-6, is KAGVTQTPRYLIKTRGQQVTLSCSPISGHRSVSWYQQTPGQGLQFLFEYFSETQRNKGNFPGRFSGRQFSNSRSEMNVSTLELGDSALYLCASSPGQPNSPLHFGNGTRLTVT.

The CDR3 DNA sequence: TGTGCCAGCCTCACCAGGGTTAACACCGGGGAGCTGTTTTTT. Protein product: CASLTRVNTGELFF. J is TRBJ2-2 and V is TRBV6-1; D is possibly TRBD1 (5 bases). This CDR3 is 14 amino acids long. The V gene lost 8 bases and the J gene lost 2 bases, with 12 bases spanning the gap. CDR1 MNHNS and CDR2 SASEGT come from the germline V gene.

This clonotype was observed at least ten times. The chain recombines TRBV7-2 with TRBJ2-7; 7 bases are shared with TRBD2. Germline CDR1 SGHTA, CDR2 FQGNSA. V lost 6 bases and J lost 2; bases outside the gene matches: 10. This CDR3 region has 15 residues. The DNA of the CDR3 is TGTGCCAGCAGTCCTACCGGGACTAACACCTACGAGCAGTACTTC. Residues: CASSPTGTNTYEQYF.

Ten or more counts support this clonotype. The rearrangement joins TRBV18 to TRBJ1-1; D gene ambiguous. The CDR3 runs 13 residues. The germline V and J ends were trimmed by 2 bases and 4 bases, with 8 bases remaining between them. Germline values: CDR1 KGHSH, CDR2 LQKENI. The CDR3 loop reads CASSPEYRTEAFF. CDR3 nucleotides: TGTGCCAGCTCACCAGAGTATCGCACTGAAGCTTTCTTT.

V and J are TRBV6-1 and TRBJ2-4; D may be TRBD2 (6 bases). V lost 5 bases and J lost 10, with 15 bases in between. This CDR3 is built from 13 residues. The V gene's germline CDR1 is MNHNS and CDR2 SASEGT. CDR3 residues: CASSQTSLGIQYF. The CDR3 DNA reads TGTGCCAGCAGTCAAACTAGCCTGGGGATTCAGTACTTC.

This clonotype was recorded many times. The V call is TRBV24-1, the J call TRBJ2-5; the match to TRBD2 covers 10 bases. The V and J ends lost 4 bases and 5 bases, in that order; junction bases with no gene match: 12. Per germline, CDR1 KGHDR and CDR2 SFDVKD. CDR3 length equals 17 residues. CDR3 region: CATSDLGLAGDDETQYF. The CDR3 DNA follows: TGTGCCACCAGTGACCTGGGGCTAGCGGGAGATGATGAGACCCAGTACTTC.

This rearrangement joins TRBV6-1 to TRBJ2-7, with 9 bases aligning to TRBD1. The ends lost 5 bases at V and 6 bases at J; junction bases unmatched: 8. The germline CDR1 and CDR2 sequences are MNHNS and SASEGT. The CDR3 runs 14 residues. The CDR3 loop reads CASSPGQGSAEQYF. In nucleotides, the CDR3 is TGTGCCAGCAGTCCGGGACAGGGTTCGGCCGAGCAGTACTTC.

This clonotype was picked up many times. The gene calls are TRBV7-2 and TRBJ2-7; D might be TRBD1 or TRBD2, each matching 5 bases. Trimming left V 5 bases short and J 2 bases short, with 16 bases between. Germline V gene sequence: CDR1 SGHTA, CDR2 FQGNSA. The CDR3 is made up of 15 amino acids. DNA of the CDR3: TGTGCCAGCAGCCTAACCGGGACGGGGACCTACGAGCAGTACTTC. This sequence encodes CASSLTGTGTYEQYF.

This clonotype was seen repeatedly, ten times or more. The chain joins TRBV6-5 to TRBJ2-7, with D possibly matching TRBD1 (6 bases). The length of the CDR3 is 13 residues. The germline CDR1 and CDR2 sequences are MNHEY and SVGAGI. Trimming pared 8 bases from V and 3 bases from J, leaving 14 bases between. The CDR3 region is CASATGSSYEQYF. CDR3 in DNA: TGTGCCAGCGCTACAGGGAGTAGCTACGAGCAGTACTTC.

V is TRBV4-3 and J is TRBJ1-6; D not resolved. Germline V gives CDR1 LGHNA, CDR2 YSLEER. The ends were cut back, 0 bases at V and 0 bases at J, with 3 bases in the middle. This CDR3 has 15 residues. The DNA of the CDR3 is TGCGCCAGCAGCCAAGATACCTCCTATAATTCACCCCTCCACTTT. This sequence encodes CASSQDTSYNSPLHF.

This clonotype was seen at least ten times. V usage is TRBV4-3 and J usage is TRBJ2-7, with D unclear. Trimming cost V 1 base and J 7 bases, with 14 bases left between them. From germline, CDR1 is LGHNA and CDR2 YSLEER. This CDR3 has 14 residues. This chain's CDR3 is CASSQVTGRGEQYF. DNA for the CDR3: TGCGCCAGCAGCCAAGTGACTGGGCGTGGGGAGCAGTACTTC.

This clonotype was recorded many times. The V call is TRBV19, the J call TRBJ2-2; 7 positions match TRBD1. The germline CDR1 and CDR2 sequences are LNHDA and SQIVND (reference sequence). CDR3 length: 16 amino acids. Trimming at V came to 3 bases and at J to 2 bases, leaving 6 bases not matched to a gene. This chain's CDR3 is CASSIYRGRNTGELFF. The CDR3 DNA sequence: TGTGCCAGTAGTATCTACAGGGGACGTAACACCGGGGAGCTGTTTTTT.

This clonotype was counted only a few times. CDR3 nucleotides: TGTGCCAGCAGGCGCGGACAGGGGCGGGTAGAGACCCAGTACTTC. This encodes CASRRGQGRVETQYF. This chain uses TRBV12-3 or TRBV12-4 with TRBJ2-5; 9 bases line up with TRBD1. Germline trimming cut 6 bases from V and 4 bases from J; bases unmatched to any gene: 9. The length of the CDR3 is 15 residues.

Ten or more counts support this clonotype. This chain links TRBV6-5 with TRBJ1-5; a possible D gene is TRBD1 (6 bases). The CDR3 has 14 residues. Deletions cut 2 bases from V and 5 bases from J, with 10 bases between. The germline V gene encodes CDR1 MNHEY and CDR2 SVGAGI. The CDR3 protein is CASSYGAGDQPQHF. CDR3 nucleotide sequence: TGTGCCAGCAGTTACGGGGCAGGGGATCAGCCCCAGCATTTT.

The rearrangement joins TRBV7-2 to TRBJ2-7; 12 bases agree with TRBD2. Losses at the gene ends were 3 bases for V and 2 bases for J; bases not matched to a gene: 8. From germline, CDR1 is SGHTA and CDR2 FQGNSA. This CDR3 is 17 amino acids long. The CDR3: CASSLAGTSGPTYEQYF. CDR3 bases: TGTGCCAGCAGCTTGGCGGGGACTAGCGGGCCTACCTACGAGCAGTACTTC.

The chain uses TRBV7-8 and TRBJ1-1; D is unclear. This CDR3 has 14 residues. V dropped 3 bases and J dropped 6 bases, with 14 bases sitting between them. CDR1 is SGHVS, CDR2 FQNEAQ, per germline. The CDR3 reads CASSLAPFPPEAFF. The DNA for the CDR3 is TGTGCCAGCAGCTTGGCCCCATTCCCCCCTGAAGCTTTCTTT. The whole variable domain, filled in from reference TRBV7-8 and TRBJ1-1, reads GAGVSQSPRYKVAKRGQDVALRCDPISGHVSLFWYQQALGQGPEFLTYFQNEAQLDKSGLPSDRFFAERPEGSVSTLKIQRTQQEDSAVYLCASSLAPFPPEAFFGQGTRLTVV.